The 24 T cell receptor beta chains in this list originate from one sample, sequenced in a study of beta chain features in type 1 diabetes. Expressed TCRB transcripts were sequenced because the entire RNA isolate underwent reverse transcription. Generated by immunoSEQ multiplex PCR, the TCRdb table keeps only in-frame clones and is missing some. This table has roughly 450,000 clones, around 13% appearing once. Sequenced sample: naive CD4+ T cells from blood. These receptors were collected from a man younger than 40 in good health.

This clone was detected only a few times. This chain joins TRBV6-6 and TRBJ1-5; D remains ambiguous. With 4 bases removed from V and 3 bases from J, the gap between germline ends came to 4 bases. CDR1 MNHNY and CDR2 SVGAGI come from the germline V gene (reference sequence). The CDR3 is 12 amino acids. DNA of the CDR3: TGTGCCAGCAGTTCGAACAATCAGCCCCAGCATTTT. Amino acids: CASSSNNQPQHF.

This clone was seen a handful of times. Germline is not matched at one junction end, which may reflect a read error. CDR3 sequence: CASSLVAGVYKNIQYF. As DNA, the CDR3 is TGTGCTAGCAGCTTAGTTGCGGGGGTCTACAAAAACATTCAGTACTTC. This rearrangement joins TRBV7-7 to TRBJ2-4; 7 nucleotides line up with TRBD2. CDR3 length: 16 residues. Germline V gene data show CDR1 as SSHAT and CDR2 as FNYEAQ (reference sequence).

The gene calls are TRBV30 and TRBJ2-3, with TRBD2 identical over 8 bases. CDR1 GTSNPN and CDR2 SVGIG come from the germline V gene (reference sequence). With 5 bases clipped from V and 6 bases from J, the junction kept 13 bases outside the gene matches. This CDR3 spans 15 amino acids. In nucleotides, the CDR3 is TGTGCCTGGGGGAGTCCCGGGACTAGGACGGATACGCAGTATTTT. Translating it yields CAWGSPGTRTDTQYF.

This clone appeared a few times. J is TRBJ2-3 and V is TRBV4-2; no reliable D call. The CDR3 extends over 13 amino acids. V lost 4 bases and J lost 6, with 11 bases in between. The germline gives CDR1 LGHNA, CDR2 YNFKEQ. The CDR3 spells CASSPGLSDTQYF. CDR3 nucleotides: TGTGCCAGCAGCCCCGGGTTGTCGGATACGCAGTATTTT.

This clone was counted at least ten times. The chain couples TRBV21-1 to TRBJ2-6; TRBD1 is the table's D call and was not checked against the DNA. TRBV21-1 is a documented pseudogene. The CDR3 sequence is 18 residues long. CDR3 loop: CASSKGTGTYSGANVLTF. CDR3 DNA: TGTGCCAGCAGCAAAGGGACAGGGACCTACTCTGGGGCCAACGTCCTGACTTTC.

This clone showed up just a few times. V and J are TRBV27 and TRBJ2-3; 9 bases line up with TRBD2. V trimming: 2 bases; J trimming: 2 bases; junction bases outside the gene matches: 2. Germline V gene sequence: CDR1 MNHEY, CDR2 SMNVEV (reference sequence). The CDR3 length is 15 residues. The CDR3 DNA sequence: TGTGCCAGCAGTTTAAAGCGGGGGGACACAGATACGCAGTATTTT. As protein: CASSLKRGDTDTQYF.

The rearrangement links TRBV29-1 to TRBJ2-7; 7 positions agree with TRBD1. The germline V gene has CDR1 SQVTM and CDR2 ANQGSEA. The V gene end was trimmed by 8 bases and the J gene end by 5 bases; junction bases not matched to a gene: 15. The CDR3 has 14 amino acids. CDR3 protein: CSIRQGGAMNEQYF. The CDR3 DNA is TGCAGCATCCGACAAGGGGGCGCGATGAACGAGCAGTACTTC.

The chain is built from TRBV4-3 and TRBJ2-1; D remains ambiguous. Trimming shortened V by 4 bases and J by 0 bases, and 16 bases separated the two germline ends. Germline V gene sequence: CDR1 LGHNA, CDR2 YSLEER. The CDR3 is 17 amino acids. This CDR3 reads CASSPQSDSSSYNEQFF. The CDR3 bases are TGCGCCAGCAGCCCACAGAGCGACTCAAGCTCCTACAATGAGCAGTTCTTC.

This clone was found a few times. Relative to the germline gene, one junction end is altered; a read error may explain this. The chain has TRBV2 and TRBJ2-1; D possibly corresponds to TRBD2 (5 bases). This CDR3 is 14 amino acids long. CDR1 and CDR2 from the germline V gene are SNHLY and FYNNEI. CDR3 nucleotides: TGTGCAAGCAGGTGGCGGGCCACGCACAATGAGCAGTTCTTC. Its protein is CASRWRATHNEQFF.

This clone was counted only a few times. The chain links TRBV19 to TRBJ2-1; the D is unclear. V was pared by 1 base and J by 4 bases, with 8 bases between. CDR3 length: 14 amino acids. From germline, CDR1 is LNHDA and CDR2 SQIVND (reference sequence). CDR3 DNA sequence: TGTGCCAGTAGTATAGGGATGGGGTACAATGAGCAGTTCTTC. Residues: CASSIGMGYNEQFF.

V usage is TRBV14 and J usage is TRBJ1-2, with no clear D. CDR1 and CDR2 from the germline V gene are SGHDN and FVKESK. The ends were cut back, 1 base at V and 4 bases at J, with 7 bases in the middle. This CDR3 region has 13 residues. CDR3 nucleotide sequence: TGTGCCAGCAGCCAAGGGTACCGCTATGGCTACACCTTC. It specifies CASSQGYRYGYTF.

This clone has a handful of counts. This chain joins TRBV10-3 and TRBJ2-1; D is unresolved. The CDR3 extends over 15 amino acids. The germline V gene has CDR1 ENHRY and CDR2 SYGVKD. The V and J ends lost 2 bases and 10 bases respectively, with 18 bases between them. The CDR3 DNA follows: TGTGCCATCAGTGAGCCTGGGGAATGGGTCGGGGAGCAGTTCTTC. This codes for CAISEPGEWVGEQFF.

This clone occurred a few times. This chain links TRBV4-1 with TRBJ2-1; 9 nucleotides agree with TRBD1. This CDR3 spans 13 amino acids. CDR1 and CDR2 from the germline V gene are MGHRA and YSYEKL. V trimming: 2 bases; J trimming: 8 bases; junction bases outside the gene matches: 1. The CDR3 reads CASSQRQGDEQFF. Here the CDR3 DNA reads TGCGCCAGCAGCCAACGACAGGGGGATGAGCAGTTCTTC.

There are a few counts of this clone. V gene TRBV15 combines with J gene TRBJ2-3, with a possible D match to TRBD2 (7 bases). CDR1 LNHNV and CDR2 YYDKDF come from the germline V gene (reference sequence). The CDR3 covers 15 residues. Trimming cost V 0 bases and J 4 bases, with 11 bases left between them. CDR3 bases: TGTGCCACCAGCAGAGATGGGGGGGCCCCAGATACGCAGTATTTT. Protein sequence: CATSRDGGAPDTQYF.

This clone was observed a handful of times. The J gene is TRBJ1-1, the V gene TRBV4-2, with D possibly matching TRBD1 (6 bases). The CDR3 contains 15 residues. V was trimmed by 2 bases and J by 3 bases, leaving 13 bases between them. Looked up from germline, CDR1 is LGHNA and CDR2 is YNFKEQ. CDR3: CASSQIRGRDTEAFF. CDR3 sequence (DNA): TGTGCCAGCAGCCAAATTAGGGGGAGGGACACTGAAGCTTTCTTT.

This clone has more than one count but fewer than ten. The chain is built from TRBV4-1 and TRBJ2-1, with 7 bases that match TRBD1. The CDR3 is 12 residues long. V shed 4 bases, J shed 15 bases, and the junction held 9 bases outside the gene matches. CDR1 is MGHRA and CDR2 is YSYEKL in the germline V gene. The CDR3 nucleotides are TGCGCCAGCAGCCTTGTCCAGGGGGAACTGTTCTTC. Residues: CASSLVQGELFF.

This clone was seen only a few times. This chain joins TRBV29-1 and TRBJ2-7; 7 positions agree with TRBD1. The CDR3 has 12 residues. V shed 7 bases and J 3 bases; nucleotides not matched to a gene: 6. CDR1 SQVTM and CDR2 ANQGSEA come from the germline V gene. The CDR3 nucleotides are TGCAGCGAAACAGGGGAGTTCTACGAGCAGTACGTC. It encodes CSETGEFYEQYV.

The rearrangement uses TRBV29-1 and TRBJ2-5; 10 bases agree with TRBD2. Trimming cost V 3 bases and J 5 bases; bases outside gene matches: 12. CDR3 size: 16 residues. The germline CDR1 and CDR2 sequences are SQVTM and ANQGSEA. The CDR3 here is CSVEVRAGGFEETQYF. CDR3 DNA sequence: TGCAGCGTTGAGGTGCGAGCGGGAGGGTTCGAGGAGACCCAGTACTTC.

The table lists this clone with a few counts. This chain joins TRBV12-5 and TRBJ2-5; tentative D call: TRBD1 (6 bases). The CDR3 has 14 amino acids. Trimming took off 5 bases at V and 1 base at J, with 11 bases between the two ends. The germline CDR1 and CDR2 sequences are LGHNT and FRNRAP. The CDR3 reads CASGPWDIQETQYF. Here the CDR3 DNA reads TGTGCTAGTGGTCCATGGGACATCCAAGAGACCCAGTACTTC.

This clone showed up just a few times. The chain joins TRBV7-9 to TRBJ2-1; D not certain. Trimming cost V 5 bases and J 1 base, with 6 bases left between them. CDR1 and CDR2 (germline): SEHNR, FQNEAQ (reference sequence). The length of the CDR3 is 13 residues. For the CDR3, the DNA is TGTGCCAGCAGCATACGTTCCTACAATGAGCAGTTCTTC. Amino acids: CASSIRSYNEQFF.

The table lists this clone with a few counts. The J gene is TRBJ2-5, the V gene TRBV7-2; D not certain. The CDR3 is 18 amino acids. CDR1 is SGHTA, CDR2 FQGNSA, per germline. Trimming took 1 base from V and 5 from J, leaving 23 bases between them. The CDR3 DNA reads as TGTGCCAGCAGCTTAGTTGCGGTTTGGAGTCCCCTCCGTGAGACCCAGTACTTC. Translated, it gives CASSLVAVWSPLRETQYF. The full variable domain, in which reference TRBV7-2 and TRBJ2-5 provide the parts outside the CDR3, is GAGVSQSPSNKVTEKGKDVELRCDPISGHTALYWYRQSLGQGLEFLIYFQGNSAPDKSGLPSDRFSAERTGGSVSTLTIQRTQQEDSAVYLCASSLVAVWSPLRETQYFGPGTRLLVL.

This clone has more than one count but fewer than ten. Other DNA sequences in this specimen translate into the identical CDR3. V usage is TRBV7-9 and J usage is TRBJ2-3; D may be TRBD2 (5 bases). The germline V gene encodes CDR1 SEHNR and CDR2 FQNEAQ (reference sequence). With 0 bases removed from V and 3 bases from J, the gap between germline ends came to 10 bases. The CDR3 is 15 residues long. Here the CDR3 DNA reads TGTGCCAGCAGCTTAGCTGGAGGTCGGACAGATACGCAGTATTTT. It is translated as CASSLAGGRTDTQYF.

This clone was seen only a few times. V is TRBV11-2 and J is TRBJ2-7; D ambiguous. This CDR3 comprises 11 residues. The V end lost 3 bases, the J end lost 3 bases, and 3 bases lay between the germline ends. Germline V gene lookup returns CDR1 SGHAT and CDR2 FQNNGV. In DNA, the CDR3 is TGTGCCAGCAGCTTTCTCTACGAGCAGTACTTC. Its translation is CASSFLYEQYF.

This chain links TRBV7-9 with TRBJ2-7; TRBD1 aligns across 11 bases. The CDR3 extends over 14 amino acids. CDR1 is SEHNR and CDR2 is FQNEAQ in the germline V gene (reference sequence). After removal of 5 bases from V and 7 bases from J, the junction contained 7 bases not matched to a gene. The CDR3 sequence: CASSRTGTGGEQYF. CDR3 DNA: TGTGCCAGCAGCCGGACCGGGACAGGGGGAGAGCAGTACTTC. Looking up the rest from reference TRBV7-9 and TRBJ2-7 gives the full variable domain: DTGVSQNPRHKITKRGQNVTFRCDPISEHNRLYWYRQTLGQGPEFLTYFQNEAQLEKSRLLSDRFSAERPKGSFSTLEIQRTEQGDSAMYLCASSRTGTGGEQYFGPGTRLTVT.